The 11 T cell receptor beta chains below were found in one sample sequenced in a study of blood T cell repertoires in COVID-19. Assay used: immunoSEQ multiplex PCR; TCRdb lists only in-frame clones, some missing. This table holds around 50,000 clones, around nine tenths found once. Sequencing was carried out using peripheral blood. All receptors come from a man aged 65-85 years with acute or convalescent COVID-19.

The rearrangement links TRBV19 to TRBJ1-2, with D hard to call. This CDR3 is built from 14 residues. The V and J ends lost 7 bases and 7 bases respectively, with 19 bases between them. CDR1 is LNHDA, CDR2 SQIVND, per germline (reference sequence). The CDR3 here is CASTEKAGWGGYTF. Here the CDR3 DNA reads TGTGCCAGTACCGAGAAAGCGGGTTGGGGTGGCTACACCTTC.

V is TRBV5-1 and J is TRBJ2-3; 10 bases map to TRBD1. The V and J ends lost 4 bases and 5 bases, in that order; junction bases with no gene match: 10. From germline, CDR1 is SGHRS and CDR2 YFSETQ. This CDR3 has 16 residues. The CDR3 loop is CASSKGQGGPVDTQYF. The CDR3 region has the DNA TGCGCCAGCAGCAAAGGACAGGGGGGACCGGTAGATACGCAGTATTTT.

This chain connects TRBV2 to TRBJ1-5; D remains ambiguous. The ends were cut back, 6 bases at V and 3 bases at J, with 6 bases in the middle. Germline V gene lookup returns CDR1 SNHLY and CDR2 FYNNEI. The CDR3 is made up of 12 amino acids. CDR3 protein: CASSEFNQPQHF. The CDR3 DNA reads TGTGCCAGCAGCGAGTTCAATCAGCCCCAGCATTTT.

The V gene is TRBV6-2 or TRBV6-3, the J gene TRBJ1-5; 7 bases fit TRBD1. The V segment lost 5 bases and the J segment 6 bases; nucleotides outside the gene matches: 7. Germline V gene lookup returns CDR1 MNHEY and CDR2 SVGEGT. This CDR3 region has 14 residues. In DNA form, the CDR3 reads TGTGCCAGCAGTAAGGGGACAGCTAGTCAGCCCCAGCATTTT. It translates to CASSKGTASQPQHF.

A few counts support this clone. The rearrangement joins TRBV7-2 to TRBJ2-1, with 7 bases matching TRBD2. Trimming cost V 0 bases and J 8 bases; bases outside gene matches: 7. The germline V gene has CDR1 SGHTA and CDR2 FQGNSA. This CDR3 region has 15 residues. The CDR3 DNA reads TGTGCCAGCAGCTTAGCTGGCGGGGGAGGCTATGAGCAGTTCTTC. Translated, it gives CASSLAGGGGYEQFF.

The rearrangement uses TRBV4-1 and TRBJ1-1; D not resolved. The CDR3 runs to 14 residues. Germline assignment: CDR1 MGHRA and CDR2 YSYEKL. Trimming pared 4 bases from V and 0 bases from J, leaving 9 bases between. The CDR3 region has the DNA TGCGCCAGCAGCCGGCCAAATTTGAACACTGAAGCTTTCTTT. Its translation is CASSRPNLNTEAFF.

This clone was observed a few times. V gene TRBV7-2 combines with J gene TRBJ2-7; 8 nucleotides align to TRBD1. The germline CDR1 and CDR2 sequences are SGHTA and FQGNSA. The CDR3 length is 15 residues. J gave up 3 bases and V 5 bases, and 9 bases lay outside the gene matches. The CDR3 reads CASSKGQGMDYEQYF. The CDR3 DNA sequence: TGTGCCAGCAGCAAAGGACAGGGAATGGACTACGAGCAGTACTTC.

J is TRBJ1-4 and V is TRBV4-2; D remains ambiguous. Trimming took off 4 bases at V and 7 bases at J, with 13 bases between the two ends. In germline, CDR1 is LGHNA, CDR2 YNFKEQ. The CDR3 length is 14 residues. CDR3 sequence reads: CASSLSGLGEKLFF. In DNA form, the CDR3 reads TGTGCCAGCAGCCTAAGTGGCCTAGGTGAAAAACTGTTTTTT.

The chain has TRBV14 and TRBJ2-6, with 8 positions matching TRBD1. The CDR3 is made up of 17 amino acids. The junction had 5 bases not matched to a gene; V was cut back by 2 bases and J by 2 bases. Looked up from germline, CDR1 is SGHDN and CDR2 is FVKESK. This chain's CDR3 is CASSQTRGLAGANVLTF. CDR3 coding DNA: TGTGCCAGCAGCCAAACCAGGGGGCTCGCTGGGGCCAACGTCCTGACTTTC.

The DNA of the CDR3 is TGTGCCAGCAGTGCCGCACGAGATAGCAATCAGCCCCAGCATTTT. Its protein is CASSAARDSNQPQHF. The V gene is TRBV27, the J gene TRBJ1-5; D gene uncertain. The CDR3 sequence is 15 residues long. V was trimmed by 5 bases and J by 0 bases, leaving 11 bases between them. Looked up from germline, CDR1 is MNHEY and CDR2 is SMNVEV (reference sequence).

The chain carries TRBV5-5 and TRBJ2-3; tentative D call: TRBD1 (6 bases). Germline CDR1 SGHKS, CDR2 YYEKEE (reference sequence). This CDR3 has 15 residues. V was cut by 2 bases and J by 1 base, with 11 bases left in between. The CDR3 here is CASSFPQGGTDTQYF. Written as DNA, the CDR3 is TGTGCCAGCAGCTTCCCACAGGGCGGCACAGATACGCAGTATTTT. Full variable domain (remainder filled in from reference TRBV5-5 and TRBJ2-3): DAGVTQSPTHLIKTRGQQVTLRCSPISGHKSVSWYQQVLGQGPQFIFQYYEKEERGRGNFPDRFSARQFPNYSSELNVNALLLGDSALYLCASSFPQGGTDTQYFGPGTRLTVL.